This TCR beta chain was observed in a study of shared clonotypes between healthy human individuals. Findings and caveats of the study: Sharing across four donors was seen in 4% to 5% of naive CD4 clonotypes.

The table lists this clone with a count of one. Its antigen is unidentified. The CDR3 loop spans 14 amino acids. The ends lost 7 bases at V and 0 bases at J; junction bases unmatched: 6. Looked up from germline, CDR1 is SQVTM and CDR2 is ANQGSEA. TCRdb keeps only in-frame clones here, not all; method: immunoSEQ multiplex PCR. The profile shows over 1.4 million clones, around 97% of them singletons. The rearrangement uses TRBV29-1 and TRBJ2-1; 7 bases fit TRBD1. The TCR was taken from a man aged 25 to 40 in good health. Sequenced material: naive CD4+ T cells sorted from blood. The subset denotes: CD45RA+ positively selected. CDR3 nucleotide sequence: TGCAGCGGTCGACAGGGCTTCTCCTACAATGAGCAGTTCTTC. Its protein is CSGRQGFSYNEQFF.